What follows describes a single TCR beta chain. The antigen remains unidentified. There are 13 residues in the CDR3. Per germline, CDR1 LNHDA and CDR2 SQIVND (reference sequence). Trimming removed 8 bases from V and 3 bases from J; junction bases left unmatched: 3. This entry belongs to a study of cytomegalovirus exposure and HLA in healthy donors. Study-level points and caveats: Association of a missense DCLRE1C variant with TCR beta V- and J-gene trimming was reported in a later analysis.

Both 60 Vbeta primers and 13 Jbeta primers went into the PCR. Clones were sequenced by immunoSEQ multiplex PCR, and TCRdb holds only the in-frame ones, with some missing. The table includes roughly 150,000 clones, about three quarters detected once. V gene TRBV19 combines with J gene TRBJ2-5, with 10 bases that match TRBD1. Material: PBMCs. The clonotype was recovered from a man younger than 45 in good health and CMV-seropositive. Written as DNA, the CDR3 is TGTGCCAGTTCGGGACAGGGGAAAGAGACCCAGTACTTC. Amino acid sequence: CASSGQGKETQYF.